The sequence of this T cell receptor beta chain was determined in a study of cytomegalovirus exposure and HLA in healthy donors. Across the whole study: The approximately 110 validation repertoires, a later analysis reported, used the same platform as the approximately 650 first-cohort repertoires. Study-level results: The study labeled under 200 TCR beta chains cytomegalovirus-associated. In vitro work confirmed that a few CMV-associated chains recognize CMV antigens.

The donors were part of the validation cohort of roughly 110 subjects. That cohort was separate from the first cohort, which comprised about 730 subjects. Germline loops: CDR1 MNHEY, CDR2 SMNVEV (reference sequence). Between the trimmed V and J ends, which lost 0 bases and 6 bases, there was a span of 15 bases. This CDR3 spans 16 amino acids. To note about this clone: What it binds is unknown.

Produced via immunoSEQ multiplex PCR; TCRdb's table is partial and in-frame only. The repertoire holds about 240,000 clones, with approximately 86% as singletons. Specimen: PBMCs. The chain recombines TRBV27 with TRBJ2-1; a weak D match, TRBD2 (5 bases). This TCR derives from a woman aged 25 to 39 in good health and CMV-seropositive. The chain's CDR3 is CASSLSWSSIGNEQFF. For the CDR3, the DNA is TGTGCCAGCAGTTTATCTTGGTCTAGCATAGGCAATGAGCAGTTCTTC.